The 25 T cell receptor beta chains given below trace back to one sample, sequenced in a study of blood T cell repertoires in COVID-19. Sequencing used immunoSEQ multiplex PCR; TCRdb keeps in-frame clones, though not all of them. The sample carries about 140,000 clones, around nine tenths recorded once. Sequencing input: peripheral blood. The origin of the receptors is a man in his fifties or sixties with active or convalescent COVID-19.

The chain uses TRBV5-6 and TRBJ2-2; the match to TRBD2 covers 10 bases. The junction had 7 bases not matched to a gene; V was cut back by 1 base and J by 16 bases. The CDR3 runs 13 residues. Germline CDR1 reads SGHDT; CDR2 reads YYEEEE. The CDR3 sequence: CASSLSEAGGRFF. The CDR3 DNA is TGTGCCAGCAGCTTGTCCGAAGCGGGGGGGCGGTTTTTT.

V is TRBV7-3 and J is TRBJ2-7, with TRBD2 identical over 10 bases. Germline V gene lookup returns CDR1 SGHTA and CDR2 FQGTGA. V was clipped by 5 bases and J by 2 bases; unmatched bases: 3. This CDR3 has 14 amino acids. Here the CDR3 reads CASSVTSGPYEQYF. Written as DNA, the CDR3 is TGTGCCAGCAGCGTGACTAGCGGGCCCTACGAGCAGTACTTC.

The V and J genes are TRBV10-3 and TRBJ2-2; 9 bases are a match to TRBD2. Germline V gene data show CDR1 as ENHRY and CDR2 as SYGVKD. The ends lost 4 bases at V and 3 bases at J; junction bases unmatched: 6. This CDR3 region has 16 residues. The CDR3 region is CAISGLAEADTGELFF. CDR3 bases: TGTGCCATCAGTGGACTAGCGGAGGCGGACACCGGGGAGCTGTTTTTT.

This clone was picked up one time. The V and J genes are TRBV5-5 and TRBJ2-7; TRBD1 might be the D (5 bases). CDR3 size: 17 residues. Between the trimmed V and J ends, which lost 1 base and 0 bases, there was a span of 17 bases. Germline assignment: CDR1 SGHKS and CDR2 YYEKEE (reference sequence). The CDR3 loop reads CASSLKSVTVSSYEQYF. The DNA for the CDR3 is TGTGCCAGCAGCTTGAAATCGGTGACAGTAAGCTCCTACGAGCAGTACTTC.

Concerning this clone itself: The same CDR3 arises from other DNA sequences in this sample as well. J is TRBJ2-1 and V is TRBV11-2; TRBD2 matches 14 bases. The length of the CDR3 is 16 residues. V lost 1 base to trimming and J lost 9 bases; unmatched junction nucleotides: 5. Germline CDR1 and CDR2: SGHAT and FQNNGV. CDR3 protein: CASSLVGTSGRGEQFF. CDR3 nucleotides: TGTGCCAGCAGCTTAGTTGGGACTAGCGGGAGAGGTGAGCAGTTCTTC.

This clone was recorded only once. The chain employs TRBV19 and TRBJ2-1, with 8 nucleotides matching TRBD1. The germline CDR1 and CDR2 sequences are LNHDA and SQIVND (reference sequence). Germline trimming cut 5 bases from V and 5 bases from J; bases unmatched to any gene: 8. The CDR3 has 15 residues. As DNA, the CDR3 is TGTGCCAGTAGTGGACAGGGAGGATTCGACAATGAGCAGTTCTTC. Translation: CASSGQGGFDNEQFF.

This chain uses TRBV7-9 with TRBJ2-1; 9 nucleotides match TRBD2. V lost 4 bases and J lost 8; bases outside the gene matches: 9. Germline values: CDR1 SEHNR, CDR2 FQNEAQ (reference sequence). This CDR3 spans 15 amino acids. CDR3 sequence (DNA): TGTGCCAGCAGCTCGTTAGCGGGAGTACCGCATGAGCAGTTCTTC. Amino acid sequence: CASSSLAGVPHEQFF.

This clone was detected once. This sample also contains other DNA sequences that code for the same CDR3. CDR3 DNA sequence: TGTGCCAGCTGCCTAAGTAGGAGCTCCTACGAGCAGTACTTC. Protein: CASCLSRSSYEQYF. The V call is TRBV2, the J call TRBJ2-7, with D hard to call. Germline lookup yields CDR1 SNHLY and CDR2 FYNNEI. The CDR3 is made up of 14 amino acids. The V end was cut by 8 bases, the J end by 0 bases, with 14 bases between.

A few counts support this clone. V usage is TRBV27 and J usage is TRBJ1-5; a possible D gene is TRBD1 (6 bases). CDR1 is MNHEY and CDR2 is SMNVEV in the germline V gene (reference sequence). V was trimmed by 5 bases and J by 5 bases, leaving 13 bases between them. The CDR3 consists of 14 residues. CDR3 region: CASSRYRDHQPQHF. In nucleotides, the CDR3 is TGTGCCAGCAGTCGTTACAGGGATCATCAGCCCCAGCATTTT.

The rearrangement uses TRBV6-5 and TRBJ1-1; the D gene is possibly TRBD1 (5 bases). Deletions cut 5 bases from V and 5 bases from J, with 15 bases between. Germline loops: CDR1 MNHEY, CDR2 SVGAGI. The length of the CDR3 is 14 residues. CDR3 in amino acids: CASSLGRRGTEAFF. Written as DNA, the CDR3 is TGTGCCAGCAGTCTCGGACGGCGGGGGACTGAAGCTTTCTTT.

The chain is built from TRBV6-5 and TRBJ1-4, with 9 bases lining up with TRBD1. With V trimmed by 6 bases and J by 8 bases, 7 bases remained unmatched. The CDR3 contains 14 residues. CDR1 is MNHEY and CDR2 is SVGAGI in the germline V gene. Here the CDR3 reads CASRQGAPREKLFF. CDR3 DNA sequence: TGTGCCAGCAGACAGGGGGCGCCTCGGGAAAAACTGTTTTTT.

The V and J genes are TRBV28 and TRBJ1-5; a possible D gene is TRBD1 (5 bases). The germline CDR1 and CDR2 sequences are MDHEN and SYDVKM. CDR3 length equals 17 residues. The germline V and J ends were trimmed by 4 bases and 4 bases, with 20 bases remaining between them. CDR3 region: CASSSTGVWVGNQPQHF. CDR3 in DNA: TGTGCCAGCAGTTCCACAGGTGTCTGGGTAGGAAATCAGCCCCAGCATTTT.

The chain employs TRBV12-5 and TRBJ2-1; no clear D. Germline V gene sequence: CDR1 LGHNT, CDR2 FRNRAP. The CDR3 is 11 amino acids. The V and J ends lost 3 bases and 9 bases respectively, with 6 bases between them. The CDR3 DNA reads TGTGCTAGTGGTTTCGTCGGTGAGCAGTTCTTC. Protein product: CASGFVGEQFF. The whole variable domain, remainder taken from reference TRBV12-5 and TRBJ2-1, is DARVTQTPRHKVTEMGQEVTMRCQPILGHNTVFWYRQTMMQGLELLAYFRNRAPLDDSGMPKDRFSAEMPDATLATLKIQPSEPRDSAVYFCASGFVGEQFFGPGTRLTVL.

The chain couples TRBV27 to TRBJ2-2; 8 bases are shared with TRBD1. The CDR3 loop spans 18 amino acids. Germline CDR1 is MNHEY and CDR2 is SMNVEV (reference sequence). With 2 bases clipped from V and 4 bases from J, the junction kept 12 bases outside the gene matches. CDR3 nucleotide sequence: TGTGCCAGCAGTTTAAGGGCAGGGGGCAGGTTAGGCACCGGGGAGCTGTTTTTT. This codes for CASSLRAGGRLGTGELFF.

This clone has just one count. The J gene is TRBJ2-5, the V gene TRBV6-2 or TRBV6-3; 7 bases align to TRBD1. The CDR3 is made up of 14 amino acids. Germline CDR1 reads MNHEY; CDR2 reads SVGEGT. V lost 5 bases, J lost 2 bases, and 5 bases stayed unmatched. The CDR3 nucleotides are TGTGCCAGCAGTAACGACAGGGTACAAGAGACCCAGTACTTC. It yields the protein CASSNDRVQETQYF.

The V and J genes are TRBV19 and TRBJ1-4, with a tentative D call TRBD1 (5 bases). Germline CDR1 and CDR2: LNHDA and SQIVND (reference sequence). V lost 5 bases and J lost 8, with 18 bases in between. This CDR3 has 15 residues. CDR3 in DNA: TGTGCCAGTAGTTCACGACGGCCGCAGGGCGAAAAACTGTTTTTT. Residues: CASSSRRPQGEKLFF.

V gene TRBV18 combines with J gene TRBJ2-6; a possible D gene is TRBD1 (6 bases). Germline CDR1 is KGHSH and CDR2 is LQKENI. Trimming removed 6 bases at V and 4 bases at J, with 22 bases between. There are 18 residues in the CDR3. The CDR3 DNA reads as TGTGCCAGCTCCCGGGACACCGAGTACAGGGCGGGGGCCAACGTCCTGACTTTC. It is translated as CASSRDTEYRAGANVLTF.

The genes are TRBV14 and TRBJ1-6; D uncertain. The V and J ends lost 3 bases and 9 bases respectively, with 12 bases between them. Germline V CDR1 and CDR2: SGHDN, FVKESK. This CDR3 has 14 amino acids. In DNA form, the CDR3 reads TGTGCCAGCAGCCAGGGGAGTAGGACTTCACCCCTCCACTTT. It translates to CASSQGSRTSPLHF.

The rearrangement links TRBV5-1 to TRBJ1-1, with 7 bases that match TRBD1. The CDR3 extends over 16 amino acids. CDR1 is SGHRS and CDR2 is YFSETQ in the germline V gene. V lost 4 bases to trimming and J lost 0 bases; unmatched junction nucleotides: 9. The CDR3 region is CASSNRQGRMNTEAFF. CDR3 DNA sequence: TGCGCCAGCAGCAACAGACAGGGAAGGATGAACACTGAAGCTTTCTTT.

The rearrangement uses TRBV28 and TRBJ1-4; D possibly corresponds to TRBD1 (5 bases). From germline, CDR1 is MDHEN and CDR2 SYDVKM. CDR3 size: 17 residues. Trimming left V 3 bases short and J 4 bases short, with 18 bases between. The chain's CDR3 is CASSFGGIWRDNEKLFF. CDR3 sequence (DNA): TGTGCCAGCAGTTTCGGGGGAATCTGGAGGGATAATGAAAAACTGTTTTTT.

The chain has TRBV25-1 and TRBJ2-7; D might be TRBD1 (7 bases). V was clipped by 4 bases and J by 4 bases, with 14 bases between them. The CDR3 is 14 residues long. Germline assignment: CDR1 MGHDK and CDR2 SYGVNS. The DNA of the CDR3 is TGTGCCAGCAGTGGGTCCAGGGGGGCATACGAGCAGTACTTC. It specifies CASSGSRGAYEQYF.

This sequence joins TRBV10-3 and TRBJ1-5; D is possibly TRBD1 (5 bases). Looked up from germline, CDR1 is ENHRY and CDR2 is SYGVKD. The CDR3 is 14 amino acids. V was trimmed by 4 bases and J by 2 bases, leaving 9 bases between them. The CDR3 nucleotides read TGTGCCATCAGTGGGGGGGACGGCAATCAGCCCCAGCATTTT. Protein: CAISGGDGNQPQHF.

This clone was detected once. V usage is TRBV19 and J usage is TRBJ1-4; D ambiguous. The V end lost 7 bases, the J end lost 3 bases, and 12 bases lay between the germline ends. This CDR3 spans 14 amino acids. Germline V gene data show CDR1 as LNHDA and CDR2 as SQIVND (reference sequence). CDR3: CASTTPRSNEKLFF. For the CDR3, the DNA is TGTGCCAGTACAACTCCGAGATCTAATGAAAAACTGTTTTTT.

The gene calls are TRBV2 and TRBJ2-7, with D possibly being TRBD2 (6 bases). The CDR3 extends over 15 amino acids. V shed 5 bases and J shed 2 bases, with 16 bases lying between them. In germline, CDR1 is SNHLY, CDR2 FYNNEI. The CDR3 spells CASSRSGLRTYEQYF. CDR3 coding DNA: TGTGCCAGCAGTCGCAGCGGGCTCAGGACCTACGAGCAGTACTTC.

V is TRBV12-2 and J is TRBJ1-4. TRBV12-2 is shown as a pseudogene. This CDR3 is 15 amino acids long. CDR3 region: CASRLADGGHEKLFF. The DNA of the CDR3 is TGTGCAAGTCGCTTAGCGGACGGGGGACATGAAAAACTGTTTTTT.